The next 10 T cell receptor beta chains were all read from a single sample in a study of Tregs in tolerant kidney transplant recipients. Profiling relied on immunoSEQ multiplex PCR, and the TCRdb table lists in-frame clones only, not all of them. The sample lists roughly 45,000 clones, 91% occurring once. Material for sequencing was Tregs from blood. The receptors derive from a human donor in good health.

This clone was seen only once. The chain links TRBV7-2 to TRBJ1-6; D may be TRBD1 (6 bases). The CDR3 is made up of 16 amino acids. The ends were cut back, 2 bases at V and 10 bases at J, with 18 bases in the middle. Germline assignment: CDR1 SGHTA and CDR2 FQGNSA. The CDR3 DNA reads TGTGCCAGCAGCTTAACCCCGACAGGCTCTCGGTCACCCCTCCACTTT. Residues: CASSLTPTGSRSPLHF.

This rearrangement joins TRBV5-1 to TRBJ2-7; 7 bases agree with TRBD2. This CDR3 comprises 14 residues. Germline CDR1 is SGHRS and CDR2 is YFSETQ. Trimming cost V 2 bases and J 3 bases; bases outside gene matches: 5. The CDR3 protein is CASSFGRGFYEQYF. The CDR3 coding sequence is TGCGCCAGCAGCTTTGGGAGGGGTTTCTACGAGCAGTACTTC.

The chain uses TRBV6-5 and TRBJ1-5; no definite D call. The CDR3 totals 13 residues. In germline, CDR1 is MNHEY, CDR2 SVGAGI. Trimming shortened V by 2 bases and J by 4 bases, and 6 bases separated the two germline ends. The CDR3 coding sequence is TGTGCCAGCAGTTACGACCTAAATCAGCCCCAGCATTTT. It encodes CASSYDLNQPQHF.

The chain is built from TRBV2 and TRBJ2-7, with 9 bases aligning to TRBD1. Germline V lookup: CDR1 SNHLY, CDR2 FYNNEI. CDR3 length: 14 residues. The V and J ends lost 6 bases and 2 bases, in that order; junction bases with no gene match: 5. The DNA for the CDR3 is TGTGCCAGCAGGGCGGGACAGGGAACCTACGAGCAGTACTTC. Protein sequence: CASRAGQGTYEQYF.

The gene calls are TRBV4-1 and TRBJ1-2; perhaps TRBD1 as D (5 bases). Germline V gives CDR1 MGHRA, CDR2 YSYEKL. V was trimmed by 1 base and J by 8 bases, leaving 11 bases between them. This CDR3 has 13 amino acids. The CDR3 protein is CASSQGGSRGYTF. The CDR3, as DNA: TGCGCCAGCAGCCAAGGGGGCTCGAGGGGCTACACCTTC.

The chain couples TRBV7-9 to TRBJ2-7; tentative D call: TRBD1 (5 bases). This CDR3 has 16 residues. Germline V gene data show CDR1 as SEHNR and CDR2 as FQNEAQ (reference sequence). V lost 1 base and J 1 base, leaving 14 bases between the germline ends. This CDR3 reads CASSLGRSGNSYEQYF. DNA for the CDR3: TGTGCCAGCAGCTTAGGAAGGTCAGGGAATTCCTACGAGCAGTACTTC.

This chain joins TRBV5-6 and TRBJ1-4; 7 bases line up with TRBD1. Germline trimming cut 4 bases from V and 2 bases from J; bases unmatched to any gene: 8. Germline V CDR1 and CDR2: SGHDT, YYEEEE. CDR3 length: 16 residues. Here the CDR3 reads CASSLYDRVTNEKLFF. In DNA, the CDR3 is TGTGCCAGCAGCCTATATGACAGGGTCACTAATGAAAAACTGTTTTTT.

The rearrangement links TRBV7-8 to TRBJ2-7; D may be TRBD1 or TRBD2 (5 bases each). This CDR3 has 17 amino acids. Trimming shortened V by 2 bases and J by 2 bases, and 19 bases separated the two germline ends. Germline values: CDR1 SGHVS, CDR2 FQNEAQ. DNA for the CDR3: TGTGCCAGCAGCTTAAGGGCGGTCGGGACGGGTACCTACGAGCAGTACTTC. Protein: CASSLRAVGTGTYEQYF.

The chain carries TRBV7-8 and TRBJ1-5, with D perhaps TRBD1 (5 bases). This CDR3 has 14 amino acids. Germline CDR1 reads SGHVS; CDR2 reads FQNEAQ. V shed 5 bases and J shed 9 bases, with 17 bases lying between them. CDR3 loop: CASSLRDVPRPQHF. The CDR3 bases are TGTGCCAGCAGCCTTAGGGACGTTCCGCGGCCCCAGCATTTT.

This chain uses TRBV6-5 with TRBJ1-1; no firm D call. Trimming took off 0 bases at V and 7 bases at J, with 6 bases between the two ends. This CDR3 is built from 12 residues. Germline V CDR1 and CDR2: MNHEY, SVGAGI. The CDR3, as DNA: TGTGCCAGCAGTTACTCGCTGGGTGAAGCTTTCTTT. It yields the protein CASSYSLGEAFF.